This T cell receptor (beta chain) emerged from a study of cytomegalovirus exposure and HLA in healthy donors. Looking at the study overall: The approximately 120 validation repertoires were produced on the same platform as the 670 or so repertoires of the first cohort. This was reported in a later analysis.

The donors were members of the validation cohort, which comprised 90 to 150 subjects and was separate from the first cohort of more than 500 subjects. Here immunoSEQ multiplex PCR was the method, and the copy in TCRdb shows in-frame clones only, minus some. Altogether fewer than 300,000 clones are present, roughly 88% being singletons, with the ten largest covering 0.92%. The receptor was isolated from a woman between 18 and 29 years old in good health and CMV-seronegative. The sequenced material came from PBMCs.

The CDR3 DNA reads as TGTGCCAGTAGTATTCCCACAAGCGGGAGCACAGATACGCAGTATTTT. The encoded protein is CASSIPTSGSTDTQYF. V usage is TRBV19 and J usage is TRBJ2-3; possibly TRBD2 for D (6 bases). CDR1 is LNHDA and CDR2 is SQIVND in the germline V gene (reference sequence). This CDR3 is built from 16 residues. Trimming stripped 3 bases from V and 0 bases from J, with 13 bases between.